These 26 T cell receptor beta chains originate from one sample sequenced in a study of blood T cell repertoires in COVID-19. Generated by immunoSEQ multiplex PCR, the TCRdb table keeps only in-frame clones and is missing some. The table shows 100,000 to 140,000 clones, with roughly 80% occurring only once. Source material: peripheral blood. The receptors originated from a human donor in a cohort sampled during active COVID-19.

V usage is TRBV5-6 and J usage is TRBJ2-1, with D possibly TRBD2 on 6 matching bases. Germline-derived CDR1 and CDR2 are SGHDT and YYEEEE. The CDR3 sequence is 15 residues long. V lost 0 bases and J 6 bases, leaving 13 bases between the germline ends. The CDR3 region is CASSLGATRVNEQFF. The CDR3 DNA reads TGTGCCAGCAGCTTGGGGGCGACTAGAGTCAATGAGCAGTTCTTC.

The genes are TRBV10-3 and TRBJ2-1; 13 nucleotides line up with TRBD2. Germline V lookup: CDR1 ENHRY, CDR2 SYGVKD. With V trimmed by 10 bases and J by 0 bases, 12 bases remained unmatched. There are 18 residues in the CDR3. CDR3 sequence reads: CASGTSGTLLRSYNEQFF. The CDR3 DNA follows: TGTGCCAGCGGGACTAGCGGGACCCTACTCCGCTCCTACAATGAGCAGTTCTTC.

About this clone itself: A much larger clone is a single base away; this may be a read error. The V gene is TRBV7-2, the J gene TRBJ2-7, with D uncertain. Trimming stripped 5 bases from V and 4 bases from J, with 12 bases between. The CDR3 extends over 13 amino acids. The germline V gene has CDR1 SGHTA and CDR2 FQGNSA. The CDR3 DNA follows: TGTGCCAGCAGCCCCTTCAGCGTTTACGAGCAGTACTTC. The encoded protein is CASSPFSVYEQYF.

This clone was seen only a few times. This chain joins TRBV5-1 and TRBJ1-5; weak D call: TRBD1 (5 bases). CDR3 length: 14 residues. Trimming took off 1 base at V and 3 bases at J, with 8 bases between the two ends. Germline CDR1 is SGHRS and CDR2 is YFSETQ. The CDR3 bases are TGCGCCAGCAGCTTGACGGGGGACAATCAGCCCCAGCATTTT. Its translation is CASSLTGDNQPQHF.

This clone was seen only once. In nucleotides, the CDR3 is TGTGCCAGTAGTCCTAAGGACAGGGGCGGTCAGCCCCAGCATTTT. It translates to CASSPKDRGGQPQHF. This chain uses TRBV19 with TRBJ1-5; TRBD1 aligns across 9 bases. This CDR3 spans 15 amino acids. Trimming removed 5 bases from V and 6 bases from J; junction bases left unmatched: 8. Germline V gene data show CDR1 as LNHDA and CDR2 as SQIVND (reference sequence).

This clone was observed a handful of times. The CDR3 DNA follows: TGTGCCAGCAGTGCAGCAGAGGGAGGCAAGGTTTCCTATGGCTACACCTTC. Translated, it gives CASSAAEGGKVSYGYTF. V usage is TRBV6-1 and J usage is TRBJ1-2; D gene ambiguous. The V gene lost 4 bases and the J gene lost 4 bases, with 22 bases spanning the gap. In germline, CDR1 is MNHNS, CDR2 SASEGT. The CDR3 is 17 amino acids.

The rearrangement links TRBV3-1 (or the pseudogene TRBV3-2) to TRBJ2-7; D remains unclear. Trimming left V 4 bases short and J 0 bases short, with 13 bases between. The CDR3 runs 15 residues. The germline CDR1 and CDR2 sequences are LGHDT and YNNKEL (reference sequence). The CDR3 here is CASSPSYSSSYEQYF. The CDR3 coding sequence is TGTGCCAGCAGCCCATCTTACTCGAGCTCCTACGAGCAGTACTTC.

J is TRBJ2-3 and V is TRBV6-6; the match to TRBD1 covers 7 bases. The CDR3 has 13 amino acids. V lost 5 bases and J lost 4; bases outside the gene matches: 3. Germline loops: CDR1 MNHNY, CDR2 SVGAGI (reference sequence). The CDR3 bases are TGTGCCAGCAGTAGACAGGGTCCAGATACGCAGTATTTT. As protein: CASSRQGPDTQYF.

V usage is TRBV7-3 and J usage is TRBJ2-3; TRBD2 aligns across 8 bases. Per germline, CDR1 SGHTA and CDR2 FQGTGA. J gave up 10 bases and V 1 base, and 7 bases lay outside the gene matches. This CDR3 comprises 14 residues. The CDR3 protein is CASSLIIAGSPQYF. The CDR3 coding sequence is TGTGCCAGCAGCTTAATCATAGCGGGAAGCCCGCAGTATTTT. Supplemented by reference TRBV7-3 and TRBJ2-3, the full variable domain reads GAGVSQTPSNKVTEKGKYVELRCDPISGHTALYWYRQSLGQGPEFLIYFQGTGAADDSGLPNDRFFAVRPEGSVSTLKIQRTERGDSAVYLCASSLIIAGSPQYFGPGTRLTVL.

The chain uses TRBV10-3 and TRBJ2-3, with 10 bases fitting TRBD2. The CDR3 totals 18 residues. CDR1 and CDR2 from the germline V gene are ENHRY and SYGVKD. Unmatched junction bases numbered 12, after V lost 0 bases and J lost 6 bases. Here the CDR3 DNA reads TGTGCCATCAGTGAGTCCAGGACAGGCACTAGCGGGGATGATACGCAGTATTTT. Protein: CAISESRTGTSGDDTQYF.

The chain has TRBV2 and TRBJ1-6, with a weak D call TRBD1 (5 bases). The CDR3 consists of 15 residues. Trimming took off 7 bases at V and 3 bases at J, with 13 bases between the two ends. The germline gives CDR1 SNHLY, CDR2 FYNNEI. The CDR3 nucleotides are TGTGCCAGCATCGTGACCGACAGCTATAATTCACCCCTCCACTTT. Encoded protein: CASIVTDSYNSPLHF.

The chain has TRBV30 and TRBJ1-2; D not resolved. Per the germline V gene, CDR1 is GTSNPN and CDR2 is SVGIG (reference sequence). V lost 1 base to trimming and J lost 0 bases, with 12 bases between them. This CDR3 is 15 amino acids long. The CDR3 sequence is CAWSAQVIANYGYTF. In DNA form, the CDR3 reads TGTGCCTGGAGTGCACAAGTAATCGCTAACTATGGCTACACCTTC.

This clone occurred a few times. The rearrangement joins TRBV6-5 to TRBJ1-1, with D tentatively TRBD1 (5 bases). Germline values: CDR1 MNHEY, CDR2 SVGAGI. Trimming took off 5 bases at V and 5 bases at J, with 15 bases between the two ends. The length of the CDR3 is 14 residues. CDR3 nucleotide sequence: TGTGCCAGCAGTCTCCGGGCCGGGGGGACTGAAGCTTTCTTT. Its protein product is CASSLRAGGTEAFF.

The J gene is TRBJ1-5, the V gene TRBV19; tentative D call: TRBD1 (6 bases). The CDR3 totals 15 residues. Trimming removed 4 bases at V and 3 bases at J, with 13 bases between. Germline V CDR1 and CDR2: LNHDA, SQIVND (reference sequence). CDR3 DNA sequence: TGTGCCAGTAGTACAGGAGGGGGGGTCAATCAGCCCCAGCATTTT. It codes for CASSTGGGVNQPQHF.

This rearrangement joins TRBV5-8 to TRBJ1-2; TRBD1 matches 7 bases. CDR3 length: 16 residues. Germline CDR1 SGHTS, CDR2 YDEGEE. J was trimmed by 5 bases and V by 4 bases; bases with no gene match: 14. CDR3 in amino acids: CASSPHRGQISYGYTF. The CDR3 coding sequence is TGTGCCAGCAGCCCCCACCGGGGACAGATTTCTTATGGCTACACCTTC. The full variable domain, completed using reference TRBV5-8 and TRBJ1-2, is EAGVTQSPTHLIKTRGQQATLRCSPISGHTSVYWYQQALGLGLQFLLWYDEGEERNRGNFPPRFSGRQFPNYSSELNVNALELEDSALYLCASSPHRGQISYGYTFGSGTRLTVV.

Remarks on this clone: Other DNA sequences of this sample code for an identical CDR3. This chain links TRBV9 with TRBJ1-1; D gene ambiguous. CDR3 length: 14 residues. The V end was cut by 0 bases, the J end by 5 bases, with 11 bases between. Germline assignment: CDR1 SGDLS and CDR2 YYNGEE. The CDR3 spells CASSVGTGGTEAFF. The CDR3 DNA reads as TGTGCCAGCAGCGTAGGGACGGGAGGTACTGAAGCTTTCTTT.

The rearrangement links TRBV4-1 to TRBJ2-7; 8 bases line up with TRBD2. The junction had 13 bases not matched to a gene; V was cut back by 4 bases and J by 2 bases. The CDR3 sequence is 17 residues long. Germline CDR1 and CDR2: MGHRA and YSYEKL. The CDR3 sequence is CASSRVAWAGGPYEQYF. CDR3 bases: TGCGCCAGCAGCCGGGTAGCCTGGGCGGGAGGCCCCTACGAGCAGTACTTC.

The chain combines TRBV12-3 or TRBV12-4 with TRBJ2-1, with 8 bases aligning to TRBD2. The CDR3 contains 13 residues. Trimming at V came to 3 bases and at J to 5 bases, leaving 0 bases not matched to a gene. The CDR3: CASSLGLDNEQFF. The CDR3 DNA reads as TGTGCCAGCAGTTTGGGACTAGACAATGAGCAGTTCTTC.

This clone was found once. The chain combines TRBV5-1 with TRBJ2-2, with a tentative D call TRBD2 (5 bases). The CDR3 is 15 amino acids. Germline V gene data show CDR1 as SGHRS and CDR2 as YFSETQ. V gave up 2 bases and J gave up 4 bases, with 12 bases separating them. CDR3 sequence (DNA): TGCGCCAGCAGCTTTGGGAGAAGCGTCACCGGGGAGCTGTTTTTT. It codes for CASSFGRSVTGELFF. Based on the CDR3 plus reference TRBV5-1 and TRBJ2-2, the full variable domain is KAGVTQTPRYLIKTRGQQVTLSCSPISGHRSVSWYQQTPGQGLQFLFEYFSETQRNKGNFPGRFSGRQFSNSRSEMNVSTLELGDSALYLCASSFGRSVTGELFFGEGSRLTVL.

CDR3 DNA sequence: TGTGCCAGCAGCTTAGGATCAGGCGCCGACGGGGCAGATACGCAGTATTTT. It translates to CASSLGSGADGADTQYF. The chain is built from TRBV7-2 and TRBJ2-3; tentative D call: TRBD2 (5 bases). The germline CDR1 and CDR2 sequences are SGHTA and FQGNSA. V was shortened by 1 base and J by 4 bases, with 18 bases between the two germline ends. This CDR3 region has 17 residues.

This chain joins TRBV7-2 and TRBJ2-2; a weak D match, TRBD2 (6 bases). Trimming stripped 2 bases from V and 7 bases from J, with 8 bases between. CDR1 is SGHTA, CDR2 FQGNSA, per germline. CDR3 length: 13 amino acids. CDR3 loop: CASSLLGGGELFF. As DNA, the CDR3 is TGTGCCAGCAGCTTACTGGGGGGCGGGGAGCTGTTTTTT.

The chain has TRBV7-3 and TRBJ1-1; possible D gene TRBD1, 5 bases. CDR1 is SGHTA and CDR2 is FQGTGA in the germline V gene. With 1 base removed from V and 7 bases from J, the gap between germline ends came to 10 bases. This CDR3 is 13 amino acids long. CDR3 bases: TGTGCCAGCAGCTTAAGCATGGGGGGTGAAGCTTTCTTT. Its translation is CASSLSMGGEAFF. Complete variable domain (other parts from reference TRBV7-3 and TRBJ1-1): GAGVSQTPSNKVTEKGKYVELRCDPISGHTALYWYRQSLGQGPEFLIYFQGTGAADDSGLPNDRFFAVRPEGSVSTLKIQRTERGDSAVYLCASSLSMGGEAFFGQGTRLTVV.

This clone was picked up a small number of times. The rearrangement uses TRBV2 and TRBJ2-2, with D perhaps matching TRBD1 (6 bases). The CDR3 contains 16 residues. Germline V CDR1 and CDR2: SNHLY, FYNNEI. The germline V and J ends were trimmed by 3 bases and 7 bases, with 18 bases remaining between them. The CDR3 coding sequence is TGTGCCAGCAGTGAGTCCAACAGGGTAATTAGCGGGGAGCTGTTTTTT. Its protein is CASSESNRVISGELFF.

Notes on this clone: The same CDR3 can be traced to other DNA sequences in this sample. DNA for the CDR3: TGTGCCAGCAGCCAGGCGGGGGTCAATCAGCCCCAGCATTTT. This translates into CASSQAGVNQPQHF. The chain couples TRBV3-1 (or the pseudogene TRBV3-2) to TRBJ1-5; D perhaps matches TRBD1 (5 bases). This CDR3 region has 14 residues. V was cut by 3 bases and J by 3 bases, with 9 bases left in between. CDR1 and CDR2 (germline): LGHDT, YNNKEL (reference sequence).

The chain combines TRBV28 with TRBJ1-1; the match to TRBD1 covers 8 bases. Trimming at V came to 0 bases and at J to 3 bases, leaving 0 bases not matched to a gene. Germline lookup yields CDR1 MDHEN and CDR2 SYDVKM. This CDR3 is 14 amino acids long. The CDR3 coding sequence is TGTGCCAGCAGTTTATGGACAGGGGACACTGAAGCTTTCTTT. It specifies CASSLWTGDTEAFF.

The chain links TRBV10-2 to TRBJ2-7; the match to TRBD2 covers 9 bases. The germline V gene has CDR1 WSHSY and CDR2 SAAADI. V lost 3 bases to trimming and J lost 3 bases; unmatched junction nucleotides: 9. The CDR3 is made up of 16 amino acids. DNA of the CDR3: TGCGCCAGCAGTGATTCGAGGCGGGGGGGAATCTACGAGCAGTACTTC. This gives the protein CASSDSRRGGIYEQYF.